A selection of T cell receptor beta chains follows, all from one sample in a study of shared clonotypes between healthy human individuals. This table comes from immunoSEQ multiplex PCR, and its TCRdb copy is limited to in-frame clones, with some not included. The sample shows some 600,000 clones, approximately 96% of them seen only once. The sequenced sample was naive CD8+ T cells sorted from blood. The receptor source for this set is a woman in her twenties or thirties in good health. Both conserved end residues are part of each CDR3. Each record gives: J gene, D gene, clone size, V gene, CDR3 protein, CDR3 DNA. The D gene is left open where the match is weak. Clone size is stated in some rows and not others, as once, few, many or a class when expanded.

TRBJ2-1 | NA | NA | TRBV6-5 | CASSYPSGNEQFF | TGTGCCAGCAGTTACCCGTCCGGGAATGAGCAGTTCTTC
TRBJ1-1 | NA | NA | TRBV9 | CASSVTERGASTEAFF | TGTGCCAGCAGCGTAACCGAGCGGGGGGCATCTACTGAAGCTTTCTTT
TRBJ2-2 | NA | once | TRBV19 | CASSIWPPETNTGELFF | TGTGCCAGTAGTATTTGGCCCCCTGAAACGAACACCGGGGAGCTGTTTTTT
TRBJ2-5 | TRBD1 | NA | TRBV9 | CASSALGTGQETQYF | TGTGCCAGCAGCGCCCTAGGGACAGGCCAAGAGACCCAGTACTTC
TRBJ1-1 | NA | NA | TRBV10-3 | CAISPGGRRHTEAFF | TGTGCCATCAGCCCGGGGGGCAGGCGCCACACTGAAGCTTTCTTT
TRBJ1-1 | TRBD1 | NA | TRBV7-8 | CASSFLGAGGTEAFF | TGTGCCAGCAGCTTTCTGGGGGCAGGGGGAACTGAAGCTTTCTTT
TRBJ2-1 | TRBD2 | NA | TRBV5-1 | CASSSGLVGPEQFF | TGCGCCAGCAGCTCCGGACTAGTAGGGCCTGAGCAGTTCTTC
TRBJ1-4 | NA | NA | TRBV13 | CASSLWRGTNEKLFF | TGTGCCAGCAGCTTATGGCGAGGGACTAATGAAAAACTGTTTTTT
TRBJ1-5 | NA | NA | TRBV4-1 | CASSAVGDSNQPQHF | TGCGCCAGCAGCGCAGTAGGGGATAGCAATCAGCCCCAGCATTTT
TRBJ2-1 | NA | NA | TRBV5-1 | CASRRQAERNEQFF | TGCGCCAGCCGCCGACAGGCCGAGAGGAATGAGCAGTTCTTC
TRBJ1-2 | NA | once | TRBV30 | CAWSDREWYGYTF | TGTGCCTGGAGTGACAGGGAGTGGTATGGCTACACCTTC
TRBJ2-2 | NA | NA | TRBV7-9 | CASSLGVANGELFF | TGTGCCAGCAGCTTAGGGGTAGCGAACGGGGAGCTGTTTTTT
TRBJ2-7 | NA | NA | TRBV5-1 | CASSPSGFRNYEQYF | TGCGCCAGCAGCCCTTCGGGGTTCCGAAACTACGAGCAGTACTTC
TRBJ1-2 | TRBD1 | NA | TRBV27 | CASSPIQGALGYTF | TGTGCCAGCAGTCCGATACAGGGGGCGCTTGGCTACACCTTC
TRBJ2-7 | NA | NA | TRBV27 | CASSFRDPTYEQYF | TGTGCCAGCAGTTTCCGGGACCCGACCTACGAGCAGTACTTC
TRBJ1-2 | NA | NA | TRBV21-1 | CAKLPGPRGYGYTF | TGTGCCAAATTGCCGGGCCCAAGGGGCTATGGCTACACCTTC
TRBJ2-5 | NA | NA | TRBV28 | CASTNPASDLGETQYF | TGTGCCAGCACCAATCCCGCTAGCGACCTCGGGGAGACCCAGTACTTC